Listed below are T cell receptor beta chains from one sample, sequenced in a study of T-cell memory formation after mild COVID-19. Using its own MiXCR run on the 5' RACE reads, TCRdb lists one record per CDR3 protein. The table shows around 300,000 distinct CDR3 sequences, with approximately 19% occurring only once. The sequencing input was PBMCs or a T cell subset sorted from them (not recorded which). These receptors came from a young man who had mild COVID-19 (a few samples of this study predate the infection). Cell type and time point are not known. The CDR3 runs from the conserved cysteine through the conserved F or W. A D gene is named only where the DNA matches it firmly. Size tells how often a clone was seen (once, few, many) or the class of an expanded clone, and some rows leave it out.

size: -
length: 16
J: TRBJ2-5
D: -
V: TRBV4-1
DNA: TGCGCCAGCAGCCAAGATTGGCCCCCCCCACCGGAGACCCAGTACTTC
CDR3: CASSQDWPPPPETQYF

size: many
length: 15
J: TRBJ1-1
D: -
V: TRBV18
DNA: TGTGCCAGCTCACCACCTTCACGGGCCGACACTGAAGCTTTCTTT
CDR3: CASSPPSRADTEAFF

size: few
length: 14
J: TRBJ1-1
D: -
V: TRBV12-3/TRBV12-4
DNA: TGTGCCAGCGGCGGGGGCACAATGAGCGCTGAAGCTTTCTTT
CDR3: CASGGGTMSAEAFF

size: -
length: 15
J: TRBJ2-7
D: -
V: TRBV4-3
DNA: TGCGCCAGCAGCCAAGATCCGGGGAGTGAGTACGAGCAGTACTTC
CDR3: CASSQDPGSEYEQYF

size: few
length: 14
J: TRBJ1-5
D: -
V: TRBV12-3/TRBV12-4
DNA: TGTGCCAGCAGCTCAGGGGCACAAAATCAGCCCCAGCATTTT
CDR3: CASSSGAQNQPQHF

size: few
length: 14
J: TRBJ1-1
D: -
V: TRBV5-1
DNA: TGCGCCAGCAGCTTCCGTTGGGAGGGGACTGAAGCTTTCTTT
CDR3: CASSFRWEGTEAFF

size: -
length: 17
J: TRBJ1-2
D: -
V: TRBV18
DNA: TGTGCCAGCTCACCACCAATGGGGCCTCAAGGGGACTATGGCTACACCTTC
CDR3: CASSPPMGPQGDYGYTF

size: few
length: 11
J: TRBJ2-7
D: -
V: TRBV29-1
DNA: TGCAGCGGGGGTTCGGGTAACGAGCAGTACTTC
CDR3: CSGGSGNEQYF

size: -
length: 15
J: TRBJ2-1
D: TRBD1
V: TRBV7-6
DNA: TGTGCCAGCAGCTCTGGGACAGTAGGTTATGATGAGCAGTTCTTC
CDR3: CASSSGTVGYDEQFF

size: many
length: 14
J: TRBJ1-1
D: -
V: TRBV12-3/TRBV12-4
DNA: TGTGCCAGCAGTTTAAACCTAGAGAACACTGAAGCTTTCTTT
CDR3: CASSLNLENTEAFF

size: -
length: 16
J: TRBJ2-1
D: TRBD2
V: TRBV7-9
DNA: TGTGCCAGCAGCCCCCTGGGTTCAGCGGGGGGAAGGGAGCAGTTCTTC
CDR3: CASSPLGSAGGREQFF

size: few
length: 13
J: TRBJ1-2
D: -
V: TRBV28
DNA: TGTGCCAGCAACCCGGCGGGCAACTATGGCTACACCTTC
CDR3: CASNPAGNYGYTF

size: few
length: 16
J: TRBJ2-7
D: -
V: TRBV5-1
DNA: TGCGCCAGCAGCTTTGGGGGGTCGACAGGGCAGTACGAGCAGTACTTC
CDR3: CASSFGGSTGQYEQYF

size: few
length: 12
J: TRBJ2-1
D: -
V: TRBV5-1
DNA: TGCGCCACCTCCAAGCAGGGGAATGAGCAGTTCTTC
CDR3: CATSKQGNEQFF

size: -
length: 12
J: TRBJ2-3
D: -
V: TRBV6-2/TRBV6-3
DNA: TGTGCCAGCAGTTACAGTCTAGATACGCAGTATTTT
CDR3: CASSYSLDTQYF

size: -
length: 14
J: TRBJ1-4
D: -
V: TRBV10-2
DNA: TGCGCCAGCAGGACAGTCCCCAAAAGGGAAAAACTGTTTTTT
CDR3: CASRTVPKREKLFF

size: few
length: 15
J: TRBJ2-3
D: -
V: TRBV7-9
DNA: TGTGCCAGCAGCTTAGTGGGGGGCCGGACAGATACGCAGTATTTT
CDR3: CASSLVGGRTDTQYF

size: -
length: 13
J: TRBJ1-2
D: -
V: TRBV7-9
DNA: TGTGCCAGCAGCTCCCAGACCGATTATGGCTACACCTTC
CDR3: CASSSQTDYGYTF

size: many
length: 13
J: TRBJ2-3
D: TRBD2
V: TRBV20-1
DNA: TGCAGTGCTGAGGGCGGGGGGCCAGATACGCAGTATTTT
CDR3: CSAEGGGPDTQYF

size: -
length: 14
J: TRBJ1-6
D: TRBD1
V: TRBV29-1
DNA: TGCAGCGTCAAGGGGGCGCAGAGTGGTTCACCCCTCCACTTT
CDR3: CSVKGAQSGSPLHF

size: few
length: 15
J: TRBJ2-1
D: -
V: TRBV7-9
DNA: TGTGCCAGCAGCTTATACGGGGGGCCGGACAATGAGCAGTTCTTC
CDR3: CASSLYGGPDNEQFF

size: few
length: 10
J: TRBJ2-5
D: -
V: TRBV6-1
DNA: TGTGCCAGCATTCATGAGACCCAGTACTTC
CDR3: CASIHETQYF

size: many
length: 17
J: TRBJ2-1
D: -
V: TRBV4-3
DNA: TGCGCCAGCAGCCTAAGACCGCCGCGCCCGGTGATGGTTGAGCAGTTCTTC
CDR3: CASSLRPPRPVMVEQFF

size: -
length: 15
J: TRBJ1-1
D: -
V: TRBV7-9
DNA: TGTGCCAGCAGCTTAGGTCTGGGGATGAACACTGAAGCTTTCTTT
CDR3: CASSLGLGMNTEAFF

size: -
length: 17
J: TRBJ2-2
D: TRBD2
V: TRBV3-1
DNA: TGTGCCAGCAGCCAAGAAGGCAGCGGGGACCTCGTCGGGGAGCTGTTTTTT
CDR3: CASSQEGSGDLVGELFF

size: -
length: 16
J: TRBJ2-6
D: TRBD2
V: TRBV7-6
DNA: TGTGCCAGCAGTCCTAGCGGCCTCTCTGGGGCCAACGTCCTGACTTTC
CDR3: CASSPSGLSGANVLTF

size: -
length: 17
J: TRBJ2-1
D: TRBD2
V: TRBV7-9
DNA: TGTGCCAGCAGCTTAGGCCCTTTAGCGGGGACCTACAATGAGCAGTTCTTC
CDR3: CASSLGPLAGTYNEQFF

size: -
length: 17
J: TRBJ2-3
D: TRBD2
V: TRBV24-1
DNA: TGTGCCACCAGTGATTCTCTAGCGGGTGTTGCCACAGATACGCAGTATTTT
CDR3: CATSDSLAGVATDTQYF

size: -
length: 13
J: TRBJ2-4
D: -
V: TRBV3-1
DNA: TGTGCCAGCAGCCAAGACCTGGAAAACATTCAGTACTTC
CDR3: CASSQDLENIQYF

size: few
length: 18
J: TRBJ2-7
D: TRBD2
V: TRBV4-3
DNA: TGCGCCAGCAGCCAATACCGGGGACTAGCGGGGGGATCCTACGAGCAGTACTTC
CDR3: CASSQYRGLAGGSYEQYF

size: many
length: 14
J: TRBJ2-2
D: TRBD1
V: TRBV6-4
DNA: TGTGCCAGCAGTGACGGACAGGGGGCCGGGGAGCTGTTTTTT
CDR3: CASSDGQGAGELFF

size: few
length: 14
J: TRBJ1-2
D: -
V: TRBV4-3
DNA: TGCGCCAGCAGCCAAGGGAAGAGTTTCTATGGCTACACCTTC
CDR3: CASSQGKSFYGYTF

size: few
length: 13
J: TRBJ1-5
D: -
V: TRBV29-1
DNA: TGCAGCGTTGGTACAGGGTCTCATCAGCCCCAGCATTTT
CDR3: CSVGTGSHQPQHF

size: -
length: 12
J: TRBJ1-5
D: -
V: TRBV12-5
DNA: TGTGCTAGTTCAGGGGAGGAACAGCCCCAGCATTTT
CDR3: CASSGEEQPQHF

size: -
length: 13
J: TRBJ1-2
D: -
V: TRBV29-1
DNA: TGCAGCGTTGGCATACCGGGGTTCTATGGCTACACCTTC
CDR3: CSVGIPGFYGYTF

size: few
length: 15
J: TRBJ1-1
D: -
V: TRBV7-3
DNA: TGTGCCAGCAGCTTAACGGGGGTGCAGGGCACTGAAGCTTTCTTT
CDR3: CASSLTGVQGTEAFF

size: few
length: 16
J: TRBJ2-2
D: -
V: TRBV5-1
DNA: TGCGCCACCCACGACCTGGCAGGAGGACCCACCGGGGAGCTGTTTTTT
CDR3: CATHDLAGGPTGELFF

size: few
length: 19
J: TRBJ1-2
D: TRBD1
V: TRBV5-6
DNA: TGTGCCAGCAGCAAAAAACGACCCGAGGGACAGATCACTCTCGAGGGCTACACCTTC
CDR3: CASSKKRPEGQITLEGYTF

size: few
length: 15
J: TRBJ2-5
D: TRBD1
V: TRBV7-2
DNA: TGTGCCAGCAGCTCCGACAGGGGAGGAGGAGAGACCCAGTACTTC
CDR3: CASSSDRGGGETQYF

size: few
length: 14
J: TRBJ2-3
D: -
V: TRBV7-2
DNA: TGTGCCAGCAGCTTATACCGGGACACAGATACGCAGTATTTT
CDR3: CASSLYRDTDTQYF

size: once
length: 18
J: TRBJ2-2
D: -
V: TRBV24-1
DNA: TGTGCCACCAGTGATCCCCCCAGTGCCTCGGGGGTCACCGGGGAGCTGTTTTTT
CDR3: CATSDPPSASGVTGELFF

size: -
length: 15
J: TRBJ2-7
D: -
V: TRBV7-6
DNA: TGTGCCAGCAGCTTAGAGGGGGGGCAGGGCAGCGAGCAGTACTTC
CDR3: CASSLEGGQGSEQYF

size: few
length: 13
J: TRBJ2-7
D: TRBD1
V: TRBV6-2/TRBV6-3
DNA: TGTGCCAGCACCGGACAGGGGCCCTACGAGCAGTACTTC
CDR3: CASTGQGPYEQYF

size: -
length: 16
J: TRBJ2-1
D: -
V: TRBV10-3
DNA: TGTGCCATCAGTGGTAGCCGAAGAGGGACTTACAATGAGCAGTTCTTC
CDR3: CAISGSRRGTYNEQFF

size: -
length: 16
J: TRBJ2-5
D: TRBD2
V: TRBV4-1
DNA: TGCGCCAGCAGCCAGTTTCGGGCGGGGGGACAAGAGACCCAGTACTTC
CDR3: CASSQFRAGGQETQYF

size: few
length: 13
J: TRBJ2-3
D: -
V: TRBV7-9
DNA: TGTGCCAGCCGTCGGTGGGGCCGAGATACGCAGTATTTT
CDR3: CASRRWGRDTQYF

size: many
length: 15
J: TRBJ2-2
D: TRBD2
V: TRBV27
DNA: TGTGCCAGCAGTCCGGGACTAGTTGGAACCGGGGAGCTGTTTTTT
CDR3: CASSPGLVGTGELFF

size: few
length: 11
J: TRBJ1-1
D: -
V: TRBV9
DNA: TGTGCCAGCAGCCCTTACTTTGAAGCTTTCTTT
CDR3: CASSPYFEAFF

size: few
length: 15
J: TRBJ2-5
D: -
V: TRBV5-1
DNA: TGCGCCAGCAGGTTCCGCTCGGGGCCGGTGGAGACCCAGTACTTC
CDR3: CASRFRSGPVETQYF

size: few
length: 16
J: TRBJ2-1
D: -
V: TRBV20-1
DNA: TGCAGTGCTAGAGACCCGAGGGGTCGGGCGAACAATGAGCAGTTCTTC
CDR3: CSARDPRGRANNEQFF

size: -
length: 13
J: TRBJ1-1
D: -
V: TRBV7-9
DNA: TGTGCCAGCAGCTTAGCGGGGGAGGGCGCAGCTTTCTTT
CDR3: CASSLAGEGAAFF

size: -
length: 15
J: TRBJ2-3
D: -
V: TRBV5-1
DNA: TGCGCCAGCAGTCGTGGAAGGGGGGGCACAGATACGCAGTATTTT
CDR3: CASSRGRGGTDTQYF